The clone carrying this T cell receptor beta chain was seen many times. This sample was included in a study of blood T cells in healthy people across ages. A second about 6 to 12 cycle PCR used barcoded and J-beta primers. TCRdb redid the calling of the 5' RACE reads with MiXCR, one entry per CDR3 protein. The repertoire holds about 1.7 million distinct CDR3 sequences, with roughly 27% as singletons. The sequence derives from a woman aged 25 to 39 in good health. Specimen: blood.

The CDR3: CASSVSPQGKTQYF. For the CDR3, the DNA is TGTGCCAGCAGCGTGTCGCCGCAGGGGAAGACCCAGTACTTC. The genes are TRBV7-2 and TRBJ2-5; perhaps TRBD1 as D (6 bases). Trimming removed 5 bases from V and 6 bases from J, with 16 bases in between. Germline V gene lookup returns CDR1 SGHTA and CDR2 FQGNSA. CDR3 size: 14 residues.